This T cell receptor beta chain derives from a study of blood T cell repertoires in COVID-19. Study-level information: There were acute and convalescent COVID-19 samples, and they came from the United States, Italy and Spain. PBMCs, B-cell-depleted T cells, or T cells provided the cDNA or gDNA that made up the material.

There are 15 residues in the CDR3. Trimming took 3 bases from V and 6 from J; bases not matched to a gene: 7. Germline assignment: CDR1 WSHSY and CDR2 SAAADI. In the study's own analysis: Estimation of nucleated cell counts was performed using reference gene primer amplification. Assay used: immunoSEQ multiplex PCR; TCRdb lists only in-frame clones, some missing. The V and J calls and clone size were taken over from that table, and D and trimming were inferred from the DNA. This table holds around 170,000 clones, 65% to 90% found once. This receptor was identified in a human donor in a cohort sampled during active COVID-19. The chain has TRBV10-2 and TRBJ1-5; 8 nucleotides match TRBD1. Material for sequencing was peripheral blood. DNA of the CDR3: TGCGCCAGCAGTGACCCCGACAGGGGCGGTCAGCCCCAGCATTTT. This translates into CASSDPDRGGQPQHF.